This T cell receptor beta chain stems from a study of OX40 agonist ivuxolimab in advanced cancers. Study summary: Patients in the trial were receiving intravenous ivuxolimab every 2 weeks, at doses of 0.01 to 10 mg/kg. Study-level points and caveats: Doses of 0.1 to 3.0 mg/kg were accompanied by clonal expansion of CD4+ and CD8+ blood T cells by week 6. Those patients achieving a partial response at 0.1-3.0 mg/kg showed among the lowest clonal expansion.

Only in-frame clones appear in the TCRdb table, and some are missing; sequencing was by immunoSEQ multiplex PCR. The sample holds some 30,000 clones, roughly four fifths seen once. The CDR3 is made up of 14 amino acids. V was cut by 1 base and J by 4 bases, with 8 bases left in between. The germline gives CDR1 SGHTA, CDR2 FQGNSA. A remark on this clone: Its antigen is currently unknown.

If patients had autoimmune disease history or systemic immunosuppression, they were excluded. Sample: CD4+ or CD8+ T cells sorted from blood, taken in a trial of the OX40 agonist ivuxolimab. This chain links TRBV7-2 with TRBJ2-1, with a weak D call TRBD2 (6 bases). This clonotype originated in an adult with an advanced solid tumor such as melanoma, head and neck, liver or kidney cancer. CDR3 residues: CASSLGLVYNEQFF. CDR3 in DNA: TGTGCCAGCAGCTTAGGACTAGTTTACAATGAGCAGTTCTTC. Variable domain in full (rest from reference TRBV7-2 and TRBJ2-1): GAGVSQSPSNKVTEKGKDVELRCDPISGHTALYWYRQSLGQGLEFLIYFQGNSAPDKSGLPSDRFSAERTGGSVSTLTIQRTQQEDSAVYLCASSLGLVYNEQFFGPGTRLTVL.